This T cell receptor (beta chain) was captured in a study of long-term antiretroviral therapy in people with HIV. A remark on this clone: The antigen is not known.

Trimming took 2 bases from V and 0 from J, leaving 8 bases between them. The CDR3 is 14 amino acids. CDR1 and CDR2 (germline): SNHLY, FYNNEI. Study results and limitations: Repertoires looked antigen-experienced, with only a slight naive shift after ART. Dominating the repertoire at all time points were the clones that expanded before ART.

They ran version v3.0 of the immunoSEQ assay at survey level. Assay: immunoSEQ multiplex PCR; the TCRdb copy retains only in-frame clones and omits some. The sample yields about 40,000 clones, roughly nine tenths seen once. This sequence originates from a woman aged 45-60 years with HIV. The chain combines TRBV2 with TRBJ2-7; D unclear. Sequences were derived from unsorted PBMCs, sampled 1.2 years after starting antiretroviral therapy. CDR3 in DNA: TGTGCCAGCAGTGAACGGGTGACCTCCTACGAGCAGTACTTC. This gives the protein CASSERVTSYEQYF.